The entry below describes one T cell receptor beta chain. Method: immunoSEQ multiplex PCR; TCRdb's copy keeps in-frame clones and lacks some. Counted here are 140,000 or so clones, 75% to 90% occurring once; the ten biggest clones make up 15% to 20%. This sample stems from a study of radiation and T cells in renal cell carcinoma. Time point given: blood 4 weeks post-SBRT, at nephrectomy. The sample's treatment: 15 Gy SBRT to primary tumor, nephrectomy 4 weeks later. Germline V gene data show CDR1 as MDHEN and CDR2 as SYDVKM. V gave up 6 bases and J gave up 0 bases, with 11 bases separating them. The CDR3 has 14 residues.

The clonotype was recovered from a woman aged 50 to 60 with renal cell carcinoma. The rearrangement links TRBV28 to TRBJ1-2; the D is unclear. The input for sequencing was blood, taken from a patient whose treatment included radiotherapy and nephrectomy. CDR3 residues: CASSPDLANYGYTF. The CDR3 coding sequence is TGTGCCAGCAGCCCCGACTTAGCTAACTATGGCTACACCTTC.